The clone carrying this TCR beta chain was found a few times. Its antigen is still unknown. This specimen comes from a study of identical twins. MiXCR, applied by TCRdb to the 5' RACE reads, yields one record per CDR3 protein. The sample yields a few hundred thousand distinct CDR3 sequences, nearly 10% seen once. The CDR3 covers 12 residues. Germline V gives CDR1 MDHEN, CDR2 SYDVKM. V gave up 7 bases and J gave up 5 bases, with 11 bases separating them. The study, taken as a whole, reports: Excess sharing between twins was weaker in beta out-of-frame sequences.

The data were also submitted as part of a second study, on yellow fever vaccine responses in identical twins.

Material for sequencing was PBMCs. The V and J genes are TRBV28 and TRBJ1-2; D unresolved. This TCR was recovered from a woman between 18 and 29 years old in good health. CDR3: CASNRAPYGYTF. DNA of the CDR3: TGTGCCAGCAATAGGGCACCTTATGGCTACACCTTC.